Listed below are T cell receptor beta chains from one sample, sequenced in a study of blood T cells in healthy people across ages. TCRdb used MiXCR to reprocess the 5' RACE reads, holding one entry per CDR3 protein. The sample records fewer than 1,000,000 distinct CDR3 sequences, around 45% being singletons. Input material: blood. The receptors stem from a man in his fifties or sixties in good health. CDR3s include the opening cysteine and the closing phenylalanine or tryptophan. The D gene is left open where the match is weak. Clone size is stated in some rows and not others, as once, few, many or a class when expanded.

j_call clone_size v_call d_call cdr3_aa cdr3_nt
TRBJ1-6 NA TRBV7-9 TRBD1 CASTGTGSASPLHF TGTGCCAGCACCGGGACAGGCTCTGCTTCACCCCTCCACTTT
TRBJ2-7 few TRBV3-1 NA CASSRRTVGYEQYF TGTGCCAGCAGCCGTCGGACAGTGGGATACGAGCAGTACTTC
TRBJ2-5 NA TRBV7-2 TRBD2 CASSADWGGETQYF TGTGCCAGCAGCGCCGATTGGGGGGGGGAGACCCAGTACTTC
TRBJ2-3 NA TRBV7-8 NA CASSSSTLGAQYF TGTGCCAGCAGCTCCTCGACTCTGGGGGCGCAGTATTTT
TRBJ1-1 NA TRBV30 NA CAWNSMNTEAFF TGTGCCTGGAATTCCATGAACACTGAAGCTTTCTTT
TRBJ2-3 NA TRBV5-1 NA CASGRPGDTQYF TGCGCCAGCGGGCGGCCCGGGGATACGCAGTATTTT
TRBJ2-7 NA TRBV7-2 NA CASGSPVGTPRYEQYF TGTGCCAGCGGCTCCCCCGTAGGGACGCCCCGATACGAGCAGTACTTC
TRBJ2-5 NA TRBV6-2/TRBV6-3 NA CASSYLPQYQETQYF TGTGCCAGCAGTTACTTGCCCCAATACCAAGAGACCCAGTACTTC
TRBJ2-7 NA TRBV10-3 NA CAISGGVGGSDEQYF TGTGCCATCAGTGGGGGAGTAGGGGGGTCGGATGAGCAGTACTTC
TRBJ2-5 few TRBV7-2 NA CASSVMGQGYQTQYF TGTGCCAGCAGCGTAATGGGGCAGGGGTATCAGACCCAGTACTTC
TRBJ2-5 few TRBV5-1 TRBD1 CASSLRTGGLETQYF TGCGCCAGCAGCTTAAGGACAGGGGGCTTAGAGACCCAGTACTTC
TRBJ1-2 NA TRBV5-1 TRBD1 CASTSGTEANYGYTF TGCGCCAGTACCTCCGGGACAGAGGCTAACTATGGCTACACCTTC
TRBJ2-2 NA TRBV5-1 TRBD2 CVSRVAGNTGELFF TGCGTCAGCAGAGTAGCGGGGAACACCGGGGAGCTGTTTTTT
TRBJ2-5 many TRBV12-3/TRBV12-4 TRBD2 CASSLAGTKETQYF TGTGCCAGCAGTTTGGCGGGGACTAAAGAGACCCAGTACTTC
TRBJ1-4 few TRBV20-1 NA CSAKDRGSNEKLFF TGCAGTGCCAAAGATCGAGGATCCAATGAAAAACTGTTTTTT
TRBJ2-5 NA TRBV11-3 NA CASSLATTVQETQYF TGTGCCAGCAGCTTAGCGACTACAGTTCAAGAGACCCAGTACTTC
TRBJ1-5 many TRBV7-9 NA CASSGQGFGQPQHF TGTGCCAGCAGCGGCCAGGGGTTCGGTCAGCCCCAGCATTTT
TRBJ1-2 few TRBV20-1 TRBD1 CSARDRTGGFGYTF TGCAGTGCTAGAGACAGGACAGGGGGGTTTGGCTACACCTTC
TRBJ2-7 NA TRBV5-8 TRBD1 CASSRSPTGGFYEQYF TGTGCCAGCAGCCGTAGCCCGACAGGGGGCTTCTACGAGCAGTACTTC
TRBJ2-5 NA TRBV5-1 NA CASSGGRNHQETQYF TGCGCCAGCAGCGGGGGACGGAACCATCAAGAGACCCAGTACTTC
TRBJ2-1 NA TRBV3-1 TRBD2 CASSHFSAKRDSYNEQFF TGTGCCAGCAGCCATTTTTCCGCTAAGCGGGACTCCTACAATGAGCAGTTCTTC
TRBJ2-3 few TRBV11-2 TRBD1 CASSLGGRTGFSDTQYF TGTGCCAGCAGCCTAGGGGGGAGGACAGGGTTTTCAGATACGCAGTATTTT
TRBJ2-1 NA TRBV7-2 NA CASSPGAGRPREQFF TGTGCCAGCAGCCCAGGGGCCGGTCGCCCCCGAGAGCAGTTCTTC
TRBJ1-4 NA TRBV7-2 TRBD1 CASSPAGTGGEKLFF TGTGCCAGCAGCCCGGCCGGGACAGGGGGAGAAAAACTGTTTTTT
TRBJ2-7 NA TRBV5-1 NA CASSTQGVEYEQYF TGCGCCAGCAGTACACAGGGCGTTGAGTACGAGCAGTACTTC
TRBJ1-1 NA TRBV20-1 NA CSAIWGRRTEAFF TGCAGTGCCATATGGGGGAGGCGCACTGAAGCTTTCTTT
TRBJ2-7 NA TRBV6-2/TRBV6-3 NA CASSYESGLSYEQYF TGTGCCAGCAGTTACGAGTCCGGGCTGTCCTACGAGCAGTACTTC
TRBJ1-2 NA TRBV5-1 TRBD1 CASSFAQGNYGYTF TGCGCCAGCAGCTTCGCACAGGGGAACTACGGCTACACCTTC
TRBJ2-7 NA TRBV7-9 NA CASSSLGQIRNEQYF TGTGCCAGCAGCTCACTCGGACAGATTAGGAACGAGCAGTACTTC
TRBJ2-7 few TRBV2 NA CASSEVESGPESYEQYF TGTGCCAGCAGTGAAGTTGAGAGCGGGCCTGAGTCCTACGAGCAGTACTTC
TRBJ2-7 NA TRBV14 NA CASSRQGIRTYEQYF TGTGCCAGCAGCCGTCAGGGAATACGAACCTACGAGCAGTACTTC
TRBJ2-1 few TRBV12-3/TRBV12-4 TRBD2 CASTLAGDNEQFF TGTGCCAGCACCCTAGCGGGGGACAATGAGCAGTTCTTC
TRBJ2-5 few TRBV3-1 NA CASSQEGRPQETQYF TGTGCCAGCAGCCAAGAAGGTAGGCCCCAAGAGACCCAGTACTTC
TRBJ2-5 many TRBV11-2 TRBD2 CASSHYPLAGERQETQYF TGTGCCAGCAGCCATTATCCCCTAGCGGGAGAGCGTCAAGAGACCCAGTACTTC
TRBJ1-5 NA TRBV6-1 NA CASSDRDIQPQHF TGTGCCAGCAGTGACAGGGACATACAGCCCCAGCATTTT
TRBJ2-7 many TRBV7-3 TRBD1 CASSLSAVRGQNEQYF TGTGCCAGCAGCTTATCTGCGGTCAGGGGGCAAAACGAGCAGTACTTC